A selection of T cell receptor beta chains follows, all from one sample in a study of T cells in Graves' hyperthyroidism and ophthalmopathy. TCRdb ran MiXCR on the multiplex PCR reads and lists one entry per CDR3 protein. In the table there are 350,000 to 400,000 distinct CDR3 sequences, 15% to 20% of which are singletons. Material for sequencing was blood. All receptors come from a man aged 18 to 30 with Graves' ophthalmopathy. The CDR3 runs from the conserved cysteine through the conserved F or W. D genes are given only for firm matches. The size of a clone is reported for some rows only, either as once, few or many, or as a class for expanded clones.

abundance: many; d_gene: .; j_gene: TRBJ2-1; v_gene: TRBV12-3/TRBV12-4; CDR3aa: CASVGLRNNEQFF; CDR3nt: TGTGCCAGCGTGGGACTTCGGAACAATGAGCAGTTCTTC
abundance: .; d_gene: TRBD1; j_gene: TRBJ2-6; v_gene: TRBV7-3; CDR3aa: CASSLLGTASSGANVLTF; CDR3nt: TGTGCCAGCAGCTTACTGGGGACAGCAAGCTCTGGGGCCAACGTCCTGACTTTC
abundance: .; d_gene: .; j_gene: TRBJ1-2; v_gene: TRBV4-1; CDR3aa: CASSQAEGNRGYGYTF; CDR3nt: TGCGCCAGCAGCCAAGCCGAGGGAAACCGGGGATATGGCTACACCTTC
abundance: many; d_gene: .; j_gene: TRBJ1-1; v_gene: TRBV7-9; CDR3aa: CASSLTLGLGTHTEAFF; CDR3nt: TGTGCCAGCAGCTTAACGCTGGGGCTCGGGACACACACTGAAGCTTTCTTT
abundance: many; d_gene: TRBD1; j_gene: TRBJ1-2; v_gene: TRBV18; CDR3aa: CASSPDRERGYTF; CDR3nt: TGTGCCAGCTCTCCGGACAGGGAGCGGGGCTACACCTTC
abundance: many; d_gene: .; j_gene: TRBJ2-2; v_gene: TRBV11-2; CDR3aa: CASSFDRAPNTGELFF; CDR3nt: TGTGCCAGCAGCTTCGACAGAGCCCCGAACACCGGGGAGCTGTTTTTT
abundance: many; d_gene: .; j_gene: TRBJ1-4; v_gene: TRBV6-1; CDR3aa: CASSYGGVATNEKLFF; CDR3nt: TGTGCCAGCAGTTATGGGGGGGTTGCAACTAATGAAAAACTGTTTTTT
abundance: many; d_gene: TRBD2; j_gene: TRBJ2-7; v_gene: TRBV6-1; CDR3aa: CASSSVGGGYEQYF; CDR3nt: TGTGCCAGCAGTTCGGTGGGGGGGGGCTACGAGCAGTACTTC
abundance: many; d_gene: TRBD1; j_gene: TRBJ1-6; v_gene: TRBV7-3; CDR3aa: CASSLSGTANNSPLHF; CDR3nt: TGTGCCAGCAGCTTATCCGGGACAGCTAATAATTCACCCCTCCACTTT
abundance: many; d_gene: .; j_gene: TRBJ2-7; v_gene: TRBV12-3/TRBV12-4; CDR3aa: CASSFNPGYEQYF; CDR3nt: TGTGCCAGCAGTTTCAACCCGGGGTACGAGCAGTACTTC
abundance: many; d_gene: .; j_gene: TRBJ1-3; v_gene: TRBV10-3; CDR3aa: CAISGQGGGNTIYF; CDR3nt: TGTGCCATCAGTGGCCAGGGCGGTGGAAACACCATATATTTT
abundance: once; d_gene: TRBD1; j_gene: TRBJ2-2; v_gene: TRBV2; CDR3aa: CASSHRDRGLGELFF; CDR3nt: TGTGCCAGCAGCCACCGGGACAGGGGGCTAGGGGAGCTGTTTTTT
abundance: few; d_gene: .; j_gene: TRBJ1-1; v_gene: TRBV4-1; CDR3aa: CASSLPVPNTEAFF; CDR3nt: TGCGCCAGCAGCCTACCGGTCCCGAACACTGAAGCTTTCTTT
abundance: .; d_gene: TRBD2; j_gene: TRBJ2-7; v_gene: TRBV4-1; CDR3aa: CASSQGRLAGNHEQYF; CDR3nt: TGCGCCAGCAGCCAAGGCCGACTAGCGGGGAACCACGAGCAGTACTTC
abundance: .; d_gene: .; j_gene: TRBJ2-1; v_gene: TRBV9; CDR3aa: CASSLDSTSYNEQFF; CDR3nt: TGTGCCAGCAGCTTGGACAGTACCTCCTACAATGAGCAGTTCTTC
abundance: many; d_gene: TRBD2; j_gene: TRBJ2-3; v_gene: TRBV5-1; CDR3aa: CASSSGAGGVSDTQYF; CDR3nt: TGCGCCAGCAGCTCGGGAGCGGGGGGGGTATCAGATACGCAGTATTTT
abundance: .; d_gene: TRBD1; j_gene: TRBJ1-5; v_gene: TRBV19; CDR3aa: CASTKARAGTGFNQPQHF; CDR3nt: TGTGCCAGTACCAAGGCCCGAGCCGGGACAGGGTTCAATCAGCCCCAGCATTTT
abundance: many; d_gene: TRBD2; j_gene: TRBJ2-7; v_gene: TRBV20-1; CDR3aa: CSAPSGGTSYEQYF; CDR3nt: TGCAGTGCTCCAAGCGGGGGGACGTCCTACGAGCAGTACTTC
abundance: many; d_gene: .; j_gene: TRBJ1-1; v_gene: TRBV12-3/TRBV12-4; CDR3aa: CASRTAEGGITEAFF; CDR3nt: TGTGCCAGCAGGACCGCCGAGGGGGGGATCACTGAAGCTTTCTTT
abundance: .; d_gene: TRBD1; j_gene: TRBJ1-5; v_gene: TRBV7-2; CDR3aa: CASSVIDRVGQPQHF; CDR3nt: TGTGCCAGCAGCGTTATCGACAGGGTCGGTCAGCCCCAGCATTTT
abundance: few; d_gene: .; j_gene: TRBJ1-2; v_gene: TRBV20-1; CDR3aa: CSAPPRDGVSYTF; CDR3nt: TGCAGTGCCCCCCCCCGAGACGGAGTCTCCTACACCTTC
abundance: few; d_gene: .; j_gene: TRBJ1-1; v_gene: TRBV11-2; CDR3aa: CASSLPAVNTEAFF; CDR3nt: TGTGCCAGCAGCCTTCCGGCAGTGAACACTGAAGCTTTCTTT
abundance: few; d_gene: TRBD2; j_gene: TRBJ2-7; v_gene: TRBV7-8; CDR3aa: CASSPRRTSANNEQYF; CDR3nt: TGTGCCAGCAGCCCCAGAAGGACTAGCGCTAACAACGAGCAGTACTTC
abundance: .; d_gene: .; j_gene: TRBJ1-2; v_gene: TRBV12-3/TRBV12-4; CDR3aa: CASSFTGYYGYTF; CDR3nt: TGTGCCAGCAGTTTTACTGGGTACTATGGCTACACCTTC
abundance: .; d_gene: .; j_gene: TRBJ2-2; v_gene: TRBV3-1; CDR3aa: CASSRGASMNTGELFF; CDR3nt: TGTGCCAGCAGCCGCGGGGCTTCTATGAACACCGGGGAGCTGTTTTTT
abundance: few; d_gene: .; j_gene: TRBJ2-1; v_gene: TRBV19; CDR3aa: CASTPLGGPYNEQFF; CDR3nt: TGTGCCAGTACCCCTTTGGGGGGCCCCTACAATGAGCAGTTCTTC
abundance: .; d_gene: .; j_gene: TRBJ2-7; v_gene: TRBV3-1; CDR3aa: CASSQTGRGNEQYF; CDR3nt: TGTGCCAGCAGCCAGACCGGGCGGGGCAACGAGCAGTACTTC
abundance: few; d_gene: .; j_gene: TRBJ2-5; v_gene: TRBV4-1; CDR3aa: CASSQELAGQETQYF; CDR3nt: TGCGCCAGCAGCCAAGAACTGGCGGGGCAAGAGACCCAGTACTTC
abundance: .; d_gene: TRBD2; j_gene: TRBJ2-2; v_gene: TRBV6-1; CDR3aa: CASNPGGGNTGELFF; CDR3nt: TGTGCCAGCAACCCCGGGGGGGGGAACACCGGGGAGCTGTTTTTT